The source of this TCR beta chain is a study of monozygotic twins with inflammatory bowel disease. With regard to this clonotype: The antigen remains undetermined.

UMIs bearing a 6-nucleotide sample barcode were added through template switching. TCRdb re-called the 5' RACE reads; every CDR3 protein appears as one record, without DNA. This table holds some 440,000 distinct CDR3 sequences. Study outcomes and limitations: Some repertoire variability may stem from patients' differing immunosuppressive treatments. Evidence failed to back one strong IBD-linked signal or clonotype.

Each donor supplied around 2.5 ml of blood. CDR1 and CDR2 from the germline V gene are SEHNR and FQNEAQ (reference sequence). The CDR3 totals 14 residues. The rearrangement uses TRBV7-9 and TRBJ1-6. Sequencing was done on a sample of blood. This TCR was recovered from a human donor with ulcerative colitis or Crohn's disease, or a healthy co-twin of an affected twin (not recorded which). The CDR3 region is CAISRGEGNSPLHF.